The present entry profiles one TCR beta chain with its context. Antigen specificity is unknown. These data come from a study of beta chain features in type 1 diabetes. Study-level findings and limits: Shorter templates might be favored by PCR, and equally so in patients and in controls.

Every bit of the isolated RNA underwent reverse transcription, so sequencing read expressed TCRB transcripts. Sequencing of naive, central memory and regulatory T cell samples gave an average of around 3.5 million reads. The repertoire was sequenced with immunoSEQ multiplex PCR; TCRdb's copy has only in-frame clones and lacks some. Seen here are more than 130,000 clones, less than 8.5% observed once, and the top ten hold roughly 1.4%. The junction had 0 bases not matched to a gene; V was cut back by 2 bases and J by 6 bases. The CDR3 has 14 residues. CDR1 is KGHSH, CDR2 LQKENI, per germline. The chain recombines TRBV18 with TRBJ1-5, with 11 bases matching TRBD1. The sequenced sample consisted of central memory CD4+ T cells from blood. This TCR derives from a woman between 25 and 40 years old in good health. The CDR3 DNA reads as TGTGCCAGCTCACCAGGACAGGGGGCTCAGCCCCAGCATTTT. This sequence encodes CASSPGQGAQPQHF.